What follows are 28 T cell receptor beta chains derived from one specimen sequenced in a study of identical twins. TCRdb recomputed calls from the 5' RACE reads with MiXCR, one row per CDR3 protein. The repertoire holds about 530,000 distinct CDR3 sequences, with 20% to 25% as singletons. The same sample was also used in a study of yellow fever vaccine responses in identical twins.

The sequenced material came from CD4+ T cells sorted from blood. All receptors derive from a woman aged 18-29 years in good health.

This clonotype was found a few times. V usage is TRBV9 and J usage is TRBJ1-2; weak D call: TRBD1 (6 bases). Trimming took 3 bases from V and 4 from J, leaving 13 bases between them. Germline V gives CDR1 SGDLS, CDR2 YYNGEE. This CDR3 region has 14 residues. The DNA for the CDR3 is TGTGCCAGCAGCGGAACGGGACAAGGCTATGGCTACACCTTC. It codes for CASSGTGQGYGYTF.

The CDR3 here is CSGSRGTEQFF. The CDR3 DNA reads TGCAGCGGCAGTAGGGGTACTGAGCAGTTCTTC. The J gene is TRBJ2-1, the V gene TRBV29-1, with a possible D match to TRBD1 (5 bases). The CDR3 sequence is 11 residues long. Germline V gene lookup returns CDR1 SQVTM and CDR2 ANQGSEA. V was cut by 7 bases and J by 9 bases, with 13 bases left in between.

The chain links TRBV7-8 to TRBJ2-1, with 8 bases matching TRBD2. The germline V gene encodes CDR1 SGHVS and CDR2 FQNEAQ. This CDR3 contains 17 residues. V gave up 1 base and J gave up 7 bases; unmatched junction bases: 12. The chain's CDR3 is CASSLVGKGTRENEQFF. The CDR3 DNA reads as TGTGCCAGCAGCTTAGTAGGGAAAGGGACTAGAGAGAATGAGCAGTTCTTC.

In this sample, this clonotype turned up a few times. CDR3 loop: CASSSPVGTGGSRSYNEQFF. The CDR3 region has the DNA TGCGCCAGCAGCTCCCCTGTGGGGACAGGGGGCTCCCGTTCCTACAATGAGCAGTTCTTC. The J gene is TRBJ2-1, the V gene TRBV5-1; 12 positions agree with TRBD1. The CDR3 totals 20 residues. Germline lookup yields CDR1 SGHRS and CDR2 YFSETQ. The V and J ends lost 3 bases and 1 base, in that order; junction bases with no gene match: 14.

This rearrangement joins TRBV28 to TRBJ1-1, with 8 bases aligning to TRBD1. This CDR3 contains 14 residues. J was trimmed by 4 bases and V by 7 bases; bases with no gene match: 8. CDR1 MDHEN and CDR2 SYDVKM come from the germline V gene. The CDR3 nucleotides are TGTGCCAGCAACAACCCAGGGGGCTTCACTGAAGCTTTCTTT. Encoded protein: CASNNPGGFTEAFF.

The V and J genes are TRBV4-1 and TRBJ2-7; 11 nucleotides match TRBD1. V lost 0 bases, J lost 4 bases, and 5 bases stayed unmatched. CDR3 length equals 16 residues. The germline gives CDR1 MGHRA, CDR2 YSYEKL. CDR3 protein: CASSQDPGQGAYEQYV. DNA of the CDR3: TGCGCCAGCAGCCAAGATCCAGGACAGGGGGCTTACGAGCAGTACGTC.

This clonotype was counted a few times. The chain has TRBV7-8 and TRBJ2-1; D is possibly TRBD1 (5 bases). Germline V CDR1 and CDR2: SGHVS, FQNEAQ. Trimming shortened V by 4 bases and J by 8 bases, and 18 bases separated the two germline ends. The CDR3 spans 15 residues. The CDR3 protein is CASSSEGAAGYEQFF. The CDR3 nucleotides are TGTGCCAGCAGCTCAGAAGGGGCCGCCGGCTATGAGCAGTTCTTC.

The chain combines TRBV18 with TRBJ1-6, with no clear D. Trimming shortened V by 6 bases and J by 10 bases, and 13 bases separated the two germline ends. The germline V gene encodes CDR1 KGHSH and CDR2 LQKENI. The CDR3 is 13 residues long. The CDR3 DNA reads TGTGCCAGCTCCTCTGATGTCAGGTCACCCCTCCACTTT. Amino acids: CASSSDVRSPLHF.

V usage is TRBV21-1 and J usage is TRBJ2-7; the table's D call of TRBD1 was not tested on the DNA. TRBV21-1 is shown as a pseudogene. The CDR3 extends over 15 amino acids. CDR3 coding DNA: TGTGCCAGCAGCAAAGTGCGAGGGTGGGGGGGCGAGCAGTACGTC. Amino acid sequence: CASSKVRGWGGEQYV.

This clonotype was recorded once. The chain's CDR3 is CASSLDSGQYEQYF. CDR3 sequence (DNA): TGCGCCAGCAGCTTGGATTCCGGCCAGTACGAGCAGTACTTC. The chain is built from TRBV5-1 and TRBJ2-7; D unresolved. Per the germline V gene, CDR1 is SGHRS and CDR2 is YFSETQ. The CDR3 totals 14 residues. V was shortened by 0 bases and J by 4 bases, with 11 bases between the two germline ends.

In this sample, this clonotype turned up a few times. This chain joins TRBV2 and TRBJ1-3, with D perhaps TRBD1 (5 bases). The CDR3 sequence is 16 residues long. Trimming left V 0 bases short and J 2 bases short, with 11 bases between. CDR1 SNHLY and CDR2 FYNNEI come from the germline V gene. This CDR3 is CASSEASRVAGNTIYF. The CDR3 DNA reads TGTGCCAGCAGTGAAGCTAGCAGGGTGGCTGGAAACACCATATATTTT. Together with reference TRBV2 and TRBJ1-3, the CDR3 gives the full variable domain: EPEVTQTPSHQVTQMGQEVILRCVPISNHLYFYWYRQILGQKVEFLVSFYNNEISEKSEIFDDQFSVERPDGSNFTLKIRSTKLEDSAMYFCASSEASRVAGNTIYFGEGSWLTVV.

This chain uses TRBV6-1 with TRBJ2-1, with 11 bases matching TRBD2. This CDR3 is 18 amino acids long. The trim removed 5 bases at V and 0 bases at J, leaving 9 bases unmatched. CDR1 and CDR2 from the germline V gene are MNHNS and SASEGT. CDR3 sequence reads: CASSPRTSGPSSYNEQFF. The CDR3 coding sequence is TGTGCCAGCAGTCCACGGACTAGCGGGCCGAGCTCCTACAATGAGCAGTTCTTC.

The chain uses TRBV12-3 or TRBV12-4 and TRBJ2-5; weak D call: TRBD2 (5 bases). The CDR3 extends over 15 amino acids. The V and J ends lost 7 bases and 2 bases respectively, with 17 bases between them. CDR3 residues: CASTPGIAQQETQYF. The CDR3 DNA reads as TGTGCCAGCACCCCCGGCATAGCGCAGCAAGAGACCCAGTACTTC.

This chain uses TRBV7-2 with TRBJ2-6; no reliable D call. V lost 2 bases to trimming and J lost 0 bases, with 11 bases between them. The germline V gene has CDR1 SGHTA and CDR2 FQGNSA. This CDR3 has 17 residues. The CDR3 here is CASSLFSPDSGANVLTF. The CDR3 nucleotides read TGTGCCAGCAGCTTATTTAGCCCTGACTCTGGGGCCAACGTCCTGACTTTC.

The V and J genes are TRBV7-3 and TRBJ2-6, with a tentative D call TRBD2 (5 bases). V was shortened by 3 bases and J by 2 bases, with 11 bases between the two germline ends. Per the germline V gene, CDR1 is SGHTA and CDR2 is FQGTGA. The CDR3 contains 16 residues. CDR3 amino acids: CASSFSGSPGANVLTF. The CDR3, as DNA: TGTGCCAGCAGCTTTTCGGGGTCTCCTGGGGCCAACGTCCTGACTTTC.

This chain's CDR3 is CASTRQGAAETQYF. The CDR3 nucleotides are TGCGCCAGCACCCGGCAGGGAGCGGCAGAGACCCAGTACTTC. V and J are TRBV10-2 and TRBJ2-5, with D perhaps assigned TRBD1 or TRBD2 (5 bases each). This CDR3 has 14 residues. Trimming left V 7 bases short and J 4 bases short, with 16 bases between. Germline-derived CDR1 and CDR2 are WSHSY and SAAADI.

This clonotype was picked up a small number of times. This rearrangement joins TRBV24-1 to TRBJ2-1; tentative D call: TRBD2 (5 bases). Germline loops: CDR1 KGHDR, CDR2 SFDVKD. Trimming removed 4 bases at V and 9 bases at J, with 15 bases between. The CDR3 has 14 residues. In DNA form, the CDR3 reads TGTGCCACCAGTGAAACCGGGGATCTCGGTGAGCAGTTCTTC. It translates to CATSETGDLGEQFF.

This chain connects TRBV15 to TRBJ1-5; D perhaps matches TRBD1 (6 bases). The CDR3 loop spans 19 amino acids. Germline loops: CDR1 LNHNV, CDR2 YYDKDF (reference sequence). V gave up 0 bases and J gave up 2 bases, with 20 bases separating them. The CDR3 bases are TGTGCCACCAGCAGAGATCTAGGGGGTCGCCCTATTGGCAATCAGCCCCAGCATTTT. Translating it yields CATSRDLGGRPIGNQPQHF.

This clonotype was observed a few times. The chain recombines TRBV11-2 with TRBJ1-1, with 8 nucleotides matching TRBD1. CDR3 length: 15 residues. V lost 5 bases and J lost 1; bases outside the gene matches: 6. Per germline, CDR1 SGHAT and CDR2 FQNNGV. The CDR3 sequence is CASSPWTGKNTEAFF. Here the CDR3 DNA reads TGTGCCAGCAGCCCTTGGACAGGGAAGAACACTGAAGCTTTCTTT.

The rearrangement joins TRBV3-1 to TRBJ2-7; D might be TRBD1 or TRBD2, each matching 5 bases. V shed 4 bases and J shed 0 bases, with 10 bases lying between them. This CDR3 has 14 amino acids. CDR1 LGHDT and CDR2 YNNKEL come from the germline V gene (reference sequence). CDR3 protein: CASSLWGNSYEQYF. The DNA of the CDR3 is TGTGCCAGCAGCCTATGGGGGAACTCCTACGAGCAGTACTTC.

This clonotype was observed a few times. The CDR3 loop reads CASSSLIGQGANSAFF. For the CDR3, the DNA is TGCGCCAGCAGCTCCTTAATCGGACAGGGGGCGAATTCAGCTTTCTTT. V is TRBV5-1 and J is TRBJ1-1, with 11 bases lining up with TRBD1. The CDR3 contains 16 residues. Germline CDR1 and CDR2: SGHRS and YFSETQ. V lost 3 bases and J lost 10; bases outside the gene matches: 14. Drawing the rest from reference TRBV5-1 and TRBJ1-1, the complete variable domain is KAGVTQTPRYLIKTRGQQVTLSCSPISGHRSVSWYQQTPGQGLQFLFEYFSETQRNKGNFPGRFSGRQFSNSRSEMNVSTLELGDSALYLCASSSLIGQGANSAFFGQGTRLTVV.

This clonotype was observed a few times. The chain joins TRBV24-1 to TRBJ2-5, with 12 bases lining up with TRBD2. The CDR3 sequence is 17 residues long. Germline-derived CDR1 and CDR2 are KGHDR and SFDVKD. Losses at the gene ends were 6 bases for V and 1 base for J; bases not matched to a gene: 8. CDR3 in amino acids: CATSLTSGRMGQETQYF. CDR3 bases: TGTGCCACCAGTTTGACTAGCGGGAGAATGGGCCAAGAGACCCAGTACTTC.

There are a few counts of this clonotype. V and J are TRBV15 and TRBJ2-7, with D perhaps being TRBD1 or TRBD2 (5 bases each). V was cut by 0 bases and J by 3 bases, with 12 bases left in between. The CDR3 runs to 15 residues. The germline CDR1 and CDR2 sequences are LNHNV and YYDKDF (reference sequence). The CDR3 sequence is CATSRDRDGHYEQYV. CDR3 sequence (DNA): TGTGCCACCAGCAGAGATCGGGACGGACACTACGAGCAGTACGTC.

This clonotype turned up a few times. The V and J genes are TRBV12-3 or TRBV12-4 and TRBJ2-1; D is ambiguous. Trimming took 1 base from V and 8 from J, leaving 12 bases between them. The CDR3 loop spans 14 amino acids. CDR3 nucleotides: TGTGCCAGCAGTTTAGGTTCCGGTCGGGATGAGCAGTTCTTC. Encoded protein: CASSLGSGRDEQFF.

The chain employs TRBV28 and TRBJ2-7; 12 bases match TRBD2. V shed 4 bases and J 6 bases; nucleotides not matched to a gene: 7. The CDR3 runs 15 residues. Germline lookup yields CDR1 MDHEN and CDR2 SYDVKM. This CDR3 is CASSSSTSGSSEQYF. DNA of the CDR3: TGTGCCAGCAGTTCCTCGACTAGCGGGAGCTCCGAGCAGTACTTC.

This clonotype appeared a few times. This rearrangement joins TRBV27 to TRBJ2-1; 7 positions agree with TRBD2. From germline, CDR1 is MNHEY and CDR2 SMNVEV (reference sequence). The CDR3 is made up of 16 amino acids. Trimming at V came to 5 bases and at J to 10 bases, leaving 17 bases not matched to a gene. In DNA, the CDR3 is TGTGCCAGCAGTCTCCGGACTAGAATTGTGGGGGGGGAGCAGTTCTTC. Protein product: CASSLRTRIVGGEQFF.

This clonotype came up a few times. The chain has TRBV3-1 and TRBJ2-4; 9 bases align to TRBD2. Germline V gene sequence: CDR1 LGHDT, CDR2 YNNKEL (reference sequence). The CDR3 loop spans 16 amino acids. Unmatched junction bases numbered 4, after V lost 0 bases and J lost 4 bases. CDR3 loop: CASSQDTTSGKNIQYF. The CDR3 nucleotides are TGTGCCAGCAGCCAAGATACGACTAGCGGAAAAAACATTCAGTACTTC.

As DNA, the CDR3 is TGTGCCAGCAGCCCCCCAGGGACTAAATACAATGAGCAGTTCTTC. Translated, it gives CASSPPGTKYNEQFF. The gene calls are TRBV11-2 and TRBJ2-1, with 7 bases fitting TRBD2. V was clipped by 5 bases and J by 4 bases; unmatched bases: 8. This CDR3 region has 15 residues. Germline V gene lookup returns CDR1 SGHAT and CDR2 FQNNGV.